Detailed here is one T cell receptor (beta chain). What it recognizes is unknown. This entry comes from a study of post-analysis software for immune sequencing data. Regarding the study as a whole: Patients carried 4 or 5 TRBV segments more frequently than controls did, and TRBV5-6, TRBV5-1 and TRBV20-1 were among them. There was significantly lower normalized Chao1 diversity in multiple sclerosis patients than in controls.

Germline trimming cut 5 bases from V and 3 bases from J; bases unmatched to any gene: 11. The CDR3 runs 16 residues. Germline lookup yields CDR1 SGHTA and CDR2 FQGNSA. Unique molecular identifiers tagged the TCR beta cDNA libraries. TCRdb re-derived calls from the PCR reads in MiXCR, one entry per CDR3 protein. The sample consists of about 540,000 distinct CDR3 sequences, around 31% of them appearing once. This chain connects TRBV7-2 to TRBJ2-3; 7 bases are a match to TRBD2. The receptor was derived from a girl between 2 and 17 years old with multiple sclerosis. Sequenced material: blood. The CDR3 loop is CASSRVGGSPTDTQYF. CDR3 nucleotides: TGTGCCAGCAGCCGTGTAGGCGGGAGTCCGACAGATACGCAGTATTTT.